This TCR beta chain comes out of a study of T cell responses to AZD1222 COVID-19 vaccine. The germline V gene has CDR1 SQVTM and CDR2 ANQGSEA. The CDR3 totals 14 residues. V trimming: 7 bases; J trimming: 3 bases; junction bases outside the gene matches: 11. A remark on this clone: The antigen remains undetermined.

Clones were sequenced by immunoSEQ multiplex PCR, and TCRdb holds only the in-frame ones, with some missing. The sample includes about 180,000 clones, 85% to 90% of them seen just once. Study observations and caveats: Baseline antibody screening turned up just five to seven seropositive AZD1222 recipients. White British people made up most donors, females outnumbered males, and clonal diversity was possibly underestimated.

The chain links TRBV29-1 to TRBJ2-5; 7 bases match TRBD1. The sequence derives from an adult in good health. Sequenced here: peripheral blood, sampled on day 0 of AZD1222 vaccination. CDR3 DNA: TGCAGCGCCCTAAGGTGGGACAGAGAAGAGACCCAGTACTTC. As protein: CSALRWDREETQYF.